This TCR beta chain was recovered during a study of cytomegalovirus exposure and HLA in healthy donors. At the level of the study: Most genotyped donors, about 81% of around 370, had Caucasian-associated genetic ancestry.

It was with 60 Vbeta and 13 Jbeta primers that the PCR ran. Profiling relied on immunoSEQ multiplex PCR, and the TCRdb table lists in-frame clones only, not all of them. The repertoire shows 200,000 or so clones; the top ten hold 1.1%. V shed 5 bases and J 0 bases; nucleotides not matched to a gene: 12. The CDR3 has 18 amino acids. Germline V gene data show CDR1 as MNHEY and CDR2 as SMNVEV (reference sequence). The sample consisted of PBMCs. This TCR came from a girl aged 2-10 years in good health and CMV-seropositive. This chain uses TRBV27 with TRBJ2-7, with 11 bases matching TRBD2. DNA for the CDR3: TGTGCCAGCAGTCCGCTAAAGGGGACTAGCGGAAACTCCTACGAGCAGTACTTC. It yields the protein CASSPLKGTSGNSYEQYF.